The text below deals with one T cell receptor beta chain. Its antigen is unknown. The data were obtained in a study of radiotherapy plus CTLA-4 blockade in lung cancer. Notes on the study in general: Tumor-derived TCR clones expanded in blood after radiotherapy plus ipilimumab. Reports identified early blood T cell clone dynamics, with interferon-beta, as the best response predictor.

Clones were sequenced by immunoSEQ multiplex PCR, and TCRdb holds only the in-frame ones, with some missing. The sample shows tens of thousands of clones, approximately 80% of them seen only once. There are 18 residues in the CDR3. The germline CDR1 and CDR2 sequences are SGHDT and YYEEEE. Trimming took 6 bases from V and 5 from J, leaving 24 bases between them. V is TRBV5-6 and J is TRBJ2-6; possible D gene TRBD1, 5 bases. Sequencing was performed on peripheral blood, taken from a patient treated with radiotherapy plus ipilimumab. The TCR comes from a human donor with non-small cell lung cancer who had stable disease on radiotherapy plus ipilimumab. The CDR3 loop is CASKGVNRSQSRANVLTF. Written as DNA, the CDR3 is TGTGCCAGCAAAGGGGTCAATAGGTCACAAAGTCGGGCCAACGTCCTGACTTTC.